This T cell receptor (beta chain) was captured in a study of T cell repertoires in ileal Crohn's disease. Study context: Every patient was operated on for stricturing (approximately 60%) or penetrating (about 40%) complications.

The study's findings and limits: Every patient over 26.8% clonality showed endoscopic recurrence. Active smokers at surgery had more clonal expansions than non-smokers.

Using immunoSEQ multiplex PCR, the repertoire was profiled, and TCRdb retains in-frame clones only, with some absent. The data show some 6,600 clones, more than 80% seen once. Germline V CDR1 and CDR2: SNHLY, FYNNEI. The CDR3 totals 14 residues. V lost 9 bases to trimming and J lost 5 bases, with 20 bases between them. On this clone: Its antigen is not identified.

The gene calls are TRBV2 and TRBJ2-7, with D possibly matching TRBD2 (5 bases). Input material: ileal tissue. This clonotype was sampled from an adult with Crohn's disease. CDR3: CARDKTGSNHEQYF. The CDR3 DNA reads TGTGCCAGAGATAAAACTGGGAGTAACCACGAGCAGTACTTC.